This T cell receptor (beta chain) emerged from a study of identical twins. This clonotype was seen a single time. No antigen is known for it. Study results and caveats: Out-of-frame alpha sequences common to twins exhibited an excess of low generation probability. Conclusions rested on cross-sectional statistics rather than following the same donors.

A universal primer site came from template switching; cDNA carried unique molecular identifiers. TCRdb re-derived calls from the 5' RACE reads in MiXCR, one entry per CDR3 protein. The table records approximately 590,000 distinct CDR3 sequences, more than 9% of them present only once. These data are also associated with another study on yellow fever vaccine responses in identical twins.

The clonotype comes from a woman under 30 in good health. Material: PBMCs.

The CDR3 protein is CSVGQQNTEAFF. CDR3 DNA sequence: TGCAGCGTTGGACAGCAGAACACTGAAGCTTTCTTT. The V and J genes are TRBV29-1 and TRBJ1-1, with a possible D match to TRBD1 (5 bases). The CDR3 is 12 residues long. V shed 4 bases and J shed 1 base, with 7 bases lying between them. Germline V gene sequence: CDR1 SQVTM, CDR2 ANQGSEA. Complete variable domain (other parts from reference TRBV29-1 and TRBJ1-1): SAVISQKPSRDICQRGTSLTIQCQVDSQVTMMFWYRQQPGQSLTLIATANQGSEATYESGFVIDKFPISRPNLTFSTLTVSNMSPEDSSIYLCSVGQQNTEAFFGQGTRLTVV.